In this sample, the clone carrying this T cell receptor (beta chain) turned up a few times. Its antigen is undetermined. This entry belongs to a study of beta chain features in type 1 diabetes. What was sequenced were expressed TCRB transcripts, since all of the isolated RNA had been reverse transcribed. Mean read depth for naive, central memory and regulatory T cell samples was several million reads. Clones were sequenced by immunoSEQ multiplex PCR, and TCRdb holds only the in-frame ones, with some missing. Of over 120,000 clones listed, 10% to 15% are singletons. Staining for CD45RO/CCR7/CD25/CD127/CD95/CD27 allowed sorting of CD4+ naive, central memory, regulatory and stem cell-like memory cells. Overall study findings and caveats: TCRB CDR3 length was moderately but significantly reduced in all four CD4+ subsets of Type 1 diabetes patients. Insertion counts at VDJ junctions were lower in type 1 diabetes patients, who also showed more deletions there. Naive, central memory and Treg TCRB repertoires appeared more alike in patients than in healthy donors.

The CDR3 is made up of 16 amino acids. Germline V gene sequence: CDR1 SGHDT, CDR2 YYEEEE. V was shortened by 2 bases and J by 0 bases, with 14 bases between the two germline ends. The sample taken for sequencing was central memory CD4+ T cells from blood. The chain couples TRBV5-6 to TRBJ2-5; no reliable D call. This clonotype was obtained from a man between 18 and 35 years old with type 1 diabetes. CDR3 protein: CASSFPPIGNQETQYF. As DNA, the CDR3 is TGTGCCAGCAGCTTCCCTCCAATTGGAAACCAAGAGACCCAGTACTTC.